This T cell receptor (beta chain) comes out of a study of blood T cell repertoires in COVID-19. The assay was immunoSEQ multiplex PCR, and TCRdb's table has in-frame clones only and misses some. Seen here are 150,000 or so clones, over 80% observed once, and the top ten hold 4.8%. The CDR3 totals 14 residues. CDR1 and CDR2 (germline): SGHNT, YYREEE (reference sequence). Deletions cut 2 bases from V and 4 bases from J, with 12 bases between. This chain connects TRBV5-4 to TRBJ1-1; a weak D match, TRBD1 (6 bases). The clonotype originates from a man aged 25-45 years with COVID-19, enrolled during active disease. Material for sequencing was peripheral blood. Here the CDR3 reads CASSFNRVGTEAFF. The CDR3 DNA follows: TGTGCCAGCAGCTTTAACAGGGTGGGCACTGAAGCTTTCTTT.